Sequencing of this TCR beta chain was carried out in a study of blood T cell repertoires in COVID-19. CDR1 is SGHTA, CDR2 FQGNSA, per germline. The CDR3 loop spans 16 amino acids. V was trimmed by 5 bases and J by 4 bases, leaving 18 bases between them. Generated by immunoSEQ multiplex PCR, the TCRdb table keeps only in-frame clones and is missing some. The repertoire includes about 29,000 clones, approximately 88% of them detected once, and 7.5% to 10% sits in the top ten. The source material was peripheral blood. The chain carries TRBV7-2 and TRBJ1-3; D remains unclear. The sequence came from an elderly man with active COVID-19. CDR3 nucleotides: TGTGCCAGCAGCCACCGGGCGGGGTCGGAGGGAAACACCATATATTTT. Its protein product is CASSHRAGSEGNTIYF.